This is a list of T cell receptor beta chains from one sample in a study of cytomegalovirus exposure and HLA in healthy donors. The data were produced by immunoSEQ multiplex PCR, yet TCRdb's version contains in-frame clones alone and is incomplete. The table lists 55,000 to 70,000 clones, around 90% of them singletons. Sequencing input: PBMCs. Every receptor here comes from a man in his late teens or twenties in good health and CMV-seronegative. Both conserved end residues are part of each CDR3. The order of the fields is clone size, J gene, D gene, CDR3 length, V gene, CDR3 protein, CDR3 DNA. D genes are given only for firm matches. Size is omitted from some rows. Given values are once, few, many or a class for expanded clones.

- TRBJ2-2 TRBD2 17 TRBV27 CASSLSSGNLYAGELFF TGTGCCAGCAGTTTGAGTAGCGGGAATCTCTATGCCGGGGAGCTGTTTTTT
- TRBJ2-7 TRBD1 15 TRBV19 CASSPSTGDAYEQYF TGTGCCAGTAGTCCGTCGACAGGGGACGCCTACGAGCAGTACTTC
- TRBJ2-7 TRBD1 15 TRBV30 CAWQATGRVSYEQYF TGTGCCTGGCAAGCGACAGGGCGGGTCTCCTACGAGCAGTACTTC
- TRBJ2-2 - 14 TRBV7-2 CASSPMTRPGELFF TGTGCCAGCAGCCCGATGACTAGACCCGGGGAGCTGTTTTTT
- TRBJ1-5 TRBD1 16 TRBV7-9 CASSRQGAVGNQPQHF TGTGCCAGCAGTCGCCAGGGGGCAGTGGGCAATCAGCCCCAGCATTTT
- TRBJ2-7 - 14 TRBV6-5 CASSYVPGGLEQYF TGTGCCAGCAGTTACGTCCCAGGGGGACTCGAGCAGTACTTC
few TRBJ2-7 - 14 TRBV6-5 CASSRQAFSYEQYF TGTGCCAGCAGTCGACAGGCGTTCTCCTACGAGCAGTACTTC
once TRBJ1-1 - 12 TRBV5-6 CASSLAVTEAFF TGTGCCAGCAGCTTGGCAGTAACTGAAGCTTTCTTT
- TRBJ2-7 - 12 TRBV28 CASSGQGYEQYF TGTGCCAGCAGTGGTCAGGGATACGAGCAGTACTTC
- TRBJ1-4 - 14 TRBV25-1 CASSWTDPNEKLFF TGTGCCAGCAGTTGGACAGATCCTAATGAAAAACTGTTTTTT
- TRBJ1-2 TRBD1 15 TRBV28 CASSSQTGGRLGYTF TGTGCCAGCAGTTCCCAGACAGGGGGACGTTTGGGCTACACCTTC
- TRBJ1-4 - 14 TRBV28 CASSYRDLNEKLFF TGTGCCAGCAGTTACAGGGACCTTAATGAAAAACTGTTTTTT
once TRBJ1-3 - 15 TRBV9 CASSDGQNSGNTIYF TGTGCCAGCAGCGACGGACAGAACTCTGGAAACACCATATATTTT
- TRBJ1-1 - 13 TRBV29-1 CSAQWGPTGEAFF TGCAGCGCCCAGTGGGGGCCGACTGGTGAAGCTTTCTTT
- TRBJ2-5 - 12 TRBV25-1 CASSAYRETQYF TGTGCCAGCAGTGCTTATCGGGAGACCCAGTACTTC
- TRBJ2-4 - 14 TRBV5-6 CASSLVWPKNIQYF TGTGCCAGCAGCTTGGTATGGCCCAAAAACATTCAGTACTTC
once TRBJ2-7 TRBD2 17 TRBV5-6 CASSVRSGRAGMDEQYF TGTGCCAGCAGCGTGAGGAGCGGGAGGGCCGGAATGGACGAGCAGTACTTC
- TRBJ2-6 - 15 TRBV18 CASSPQGSRANVLTF TGTGCCAGCTCACCACAGGGGTCTCGGGCCAACGTCCTGACTTTC
- TRBJ2-5 TRBD2 14 TRBV11-2 CASSYGRAGETQYF TGTGCCAGCAGCTACGGGAGGGCCGGGGAGACCCAGTACTTC
- TRBJ2-1 TRBD1 14 TRBV7-6 CASSPPLRGNEQFF TGTGCCAGCAGCCCCCCTCTCAGGGGGAATGAGCAGTTCTTC
- TRBJ2-1 TRBD2 15 TRBV7-2 CASSPHSGGLNEQFF TGTGCCAGCAGCCCTCATAGCGGGGGGCTCAATGAGCAGTTCTTC
- TRBJ2-2 TRBD2 15 TRBV30 CAWRDLAGVTGELFF TGTGCCTGGAGAGATTTAGCGGGAGTTACCGGGGAGCTGTTTTTT
- TRBJ1-2 - 12 TRBV5-1 CASSLGSGGYTF TGCGCCAGCAGCTTGGGAAGCGGTGGCTACACCTTC
- TRBJ1-2 - 13 TRBV28 CASSLYLGDGYTF TGTGCCAGCAGTTTATATCTAGGGGATGGCTACACCTTC
- TRBJ1-2 TRBD1 15 TRBV10-3 CAISDSGQTNYGYTF TGTGCCATCAGTGATTCGGGACAGACGAACTATGGCTACACCTTC
- TRBJ2-1 - 16 TRBV6-6 CASSLLSRSSYNEQFF TGTGCCAGCAGTCTACTTAGTCGAAGCTCCTACAATGAGCAGTTCTTC
- TRBJ2-3 TRBD2 19 TRBV9 CASSVAVGSGYYSTDTQYF TGTGCCAGCAGCGTAGCTGTTGGTAGCGGGTATTACAGCACAGATACGCAGTATTTT
- TRBJ2-2 - 15 TRBV5-1 CASSPRVPNTGELFF TGCGCCAGCAGCCCCAGGGTACCTAACACCGGGGAGCTGTTTTTT
- TRBJ2-7 TRBD1 15 TRBV27 CASSRRDSGPYEQYF TGTGCCAGCAGCCGAAGGGACAGCGGTCCCTACGAGCAGTACTTC
- TRBJ2-7 TRBD1 14 TRBV28 CASSRRTGAYEQYF TGTGCCAGCAGTCGAAGGACAGGGGCCTACGAGCAGTACTTC
- TRBJ2-1 - 12 TRBV30 CAWSQQANEQFF TGTGCCTGGAGTCAACAGGCTAATGAGCAGTTCTTC
- TRBJ2-3 TRBD2 12 TRBV28 CASRPTSGRRYF TGTGCCAGCAGACCAACTAGCGGGAGGCGGTATTTT
- TRBJ1-4 - 13 TRBV6-1 CASNEGFREKLFF TGTGCCAGCAACGAGGGTTTCAGAGAAAAACTGTTTTTT
- TRBJ1-5 - 13 TRBV27 CASSRGSNQPQHF TGTGCCAGCAGTAGGGGGAGCAATCAGCCCCAGCATTTT
- TRBJ2-1 - 13 TRBV7-9 CASSLRDYNEQFF TGTGCCAGCAGTCTCCGGGACTACAATGAGCAGTTCTTC
- TRBJ2-3 - 15 TRBV2 CASSEERAARASQYF TGTGCCAGCAGTGAAGAGAGGGCGGCCCGGGCTTCGCAGTATTTT
- TRBJ1-2 - 13 TRBV6-5 CASRAGRSYGYTF TGTGCCAGCAGGGCAGGGCGATCCTATGGCTACACCTTC
- TRBJ2-5 - 14 TRBV4-3 CASSQRTQQETQYF TGCGCCAGCAGCCAAAGAACACAGCAAGAGACCCAGTACTTC
- TRBJ1-4 TRBD1 15 TRBV28 CASSTAGTGNEKLFF TGTGCCAGCAGTACGGCCGGGACAGGGAATGAAAAACTGTTTTTT
- TRBJ1-4 - 13 TRBV7-3 CASSPVGLEKLFF TGTGCCAGCAGCCCCGTGGGGCTGGAAAAACTGTTTTTT
- TRBJ2-7 - 14 TRBV6-1 CASRIGASSYEQYF TGTGCCAGCAGGATTGGGGCTTCCTCCTACGAGCAGTACTTC